Here is one T cell receptor (beta chain) with its context. The sample originates from a study of shared clonotypes between healthy human individuals. The protocol was immunoSEQ multiplex PCR, while the TCRdb copy is restricted to in-frame clones and leaves out a portion. This sample has fewer than 2.5 million clones; over 85% occur once, and the top ten carry more than 0.35%. The sample taken for sequencing was naive CD4+ T cells from PBMCs. Described subset: CD45RA+ positively selected. The origin of this receptor is a man between 18 and 29 years old in good health. Some clones in this sample may be carry-over from other donors' samples.

The CDR3 nucleotides read TGTGCCAGCAGGGGAGGTAGGCTCTATGGCTACACCTTC. Translation gives CASRGGRLYGYTF. The V call is TRBV6-1, the J call TRBJ1-2; unclear D gene. The V gene lost 6 bases and the J gene lost 4 bases, with 12 bases spanning the gap. The CDR3 loop spans 13 amino acids. Germline V lookup: CDR1 MNHNS, CDR2 SASEGT.